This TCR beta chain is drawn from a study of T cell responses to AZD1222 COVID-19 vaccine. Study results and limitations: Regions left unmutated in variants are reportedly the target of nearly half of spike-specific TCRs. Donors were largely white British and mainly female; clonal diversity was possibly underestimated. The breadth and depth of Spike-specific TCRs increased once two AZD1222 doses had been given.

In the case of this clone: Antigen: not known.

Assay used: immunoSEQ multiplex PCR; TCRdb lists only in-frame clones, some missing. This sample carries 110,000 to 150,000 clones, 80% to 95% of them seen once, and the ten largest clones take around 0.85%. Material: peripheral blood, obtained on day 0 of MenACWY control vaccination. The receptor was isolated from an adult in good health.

The CDR3 spells CASTGGGSGEQYF. CDR3 nucleotide sequence: TGCGCCAGCACCGGTGGGGGTTCGGGGGAGCAGTACTTC. The V call is TRBV5-1, the J call TRBJ2-7, with D perhaps given as TRBD1 or TRBD2 (5 bases each). V dropped 6 bases and J dropped 7 bases, with 17 bases sitting between them. Germline-derived CDR1 and CDR2 are SGHRS and YFSETQ. This CDR3 comprises 13 residues.